This T cell receptor (beta chain) stems from a study of T cells in localized non-small cell lung cancer (dated by TCRdb to the early 2020s). For the wider study: The study analyzed T cell repertoires of hundreds of early-stage NSCLC patients, comparing tumors and uninvolved tumor-adjacent lungs. The cohort was made up of a few hundred treatment-naive NSCLC patients whose localized lung tumors had been resected. A mean age of approximately 70 years was recorded for the NSCLC patients, of whom 120 to 150 were male and 85 to 110 were female. The full study reports these points: Higher blood T cell density associated with longer overall survival, while higher adjacent-lung clonality associated with shorter survival. Because multi-region sequencing of the tumors was not done, intratumor heterogeneity could not be ruled out. Uninvolved tumor-adjacent lung showed the highest T cell clonality, higher than tumor, which suggests more focused antigenic responses in the uninvolved tumor-adjacent lung. A median of 57 of the top 100 tumor clones were detected in paired uninvolved adjacent lung, and around 30 of these tumor clones were also found among the top 100 clones of the paired uninvolved adjacent lung. Because the study design was exploratory, TCR variables were selected using unadjusted p-values without false-discovery rate correction.

For this clone: What antigen it recognizes has not been identified. Within one base of it there is no much larger clone, and no base qualities were kept.

TCR beta CDR3 regions were sequenced from DNA using the immunoSEQ Assay. On the study's bioinformatics: To compute T cell density, TCR beta template counts were normalized to usable DNA, which was estimated by amplifying housekeeping genes. The preseqR package was used to estimate richness by extrapolating to 400,000 templates for PBMC samples and to 120,000 templates for tissue samples. Clonality was defined as one minus Pielou's evenness. To identify tissue-enriched TCRs, differential abundance testing was run on productive amino-acid clonotypes with a minimum total count of 5 and an alpha of 0.1. The Jaccard Index and the Morisita Overlap Index were used to quantify repertoire overlap between compartments. TCR beta CDR3s were clustered by GLIPH together with public tetramer-defined viral CDR3s, and at least three viral sequences plus V-gene enrichment were required for viral motifs. Sourced from immuneACCESS, this table was stored by TCRdb with only in-frame sequences that have V and J called. A share of the clones is absent; for the studies checked, an unresolved V gene accounts for under half, and the remainder has no known explanation. V, J and clone size are taken as reported in that table, and D and trimming were inferred from the DNA itself. Here the sample has 30,000 to 35,000 clones; roughly nine tenths occur a single time. 2.5% to 3.5% of the sample is taken by the ten largest.

At diagnosis, peripheral blood, uninvolved tumor-adjacent lung and tumor were collected and were preserved as a mix of fresh-frozen and FFPE material. For TCR repertoire profiling, blood samples were analyzed in the form of peripheral blood mononuclear cells. The CDR3 contains 13 residues, cysteine and phenylalanine counted. Only the CDR3 region is kept as DNA, spanning 39 bases read in frame from base 1. CDR1 and CDR2, per the germline V gene, are SGHRS and YFSETQ. V is trimmed back by 4 bases and J by 6 bases, and the junction contains 4 bases that no gene match accounts for. The chain is encoded by TRBV5-1 joined to TRBJ2-7, with TRBD1 matching 10 junction bases. The receptor's source is an older female donor with stage I lung adenocarcinoma. The source material was peripheral blood, sampled before any cancer treatment. The sequenced DNA: TGCGCCAGCAGCGTGGGGACAGGGGTCGAGCAGTACTTC. Its translation is CASSVGTGVEQYF.